This is a list of T cell receptor beta chains from one sample in a study of OX40 agonist ivuxolimab in advanced cancers. Method: immunoSEQ multiplex PCR; TCRdb's copy keeps in-frame clones and lacks some. The data show 20,000 to 30,000 clones, with about 70% seen just once and more than 11% held by the top ten. The source was CD4+ or CD8+ T cells sorted from blood, collected in a trial of the OX40 agonist ivuxolimab. Receptors originate from an adult with an advanced solid tumor such as melanoma, head and neck, liver or kidney cancer. CDR3s include the opening cysteine and the closing phenylalanine or tryptophan. A D gene is named only where the DNA matches it firmly. The size entry is marked missing in some rows and otherwise reads once, few, many or a size class.

J gene,V gene,clone size,D gene,CDR3 protein,CDR3 DNA
TRBJ1-5,TRBV19,.,.,CASSMAGVGQPQHF,TGTGCCAGTAGTATGGCGGGGGTGGGCCAGCCCCAGCATTTT
TRBJ1-2,TRBV7-6,.,.,CASSPLGSYGYTF,TGTGCCAGCAGCCCACTTGGGAGCTATGGCTACACCTTC
TRBJ2-7,TRBV2,.,.,CASKARLANSYEQYF,TGTGCCAGCAAGGCCCGTTTGGCAAATTCCTACGAGCAGTACTTC
TRBJ1-1,TRBV10-2,.,TRBD1,CASSTGGHTEAFF,TGCGCCAGCAGCACAGGGGGCCACACTGAAGCTTTCTTT
TRBJ2-3,TRBV11-1,once,TRBD2,CASSLGLVFSHRTDTQYF,TGTGCCAGCAGCTTGGGACTAGTTTTCTCGCACCGCACAGATACGCAGTATTTT
TRBJ1-5,TRBV19,.,.,CASSTGGYSNQPQHF,TGTGCCAGTAGTACGGGGGGATATAGCAATCAGCCCCAGCATTTT
TRBJ2-2,TRBV5-6,.,.,CASSLALGSELFF,TGTGCCAGCAGCTTGGCGTTAGGCTCTGAGCTGTTTTTT
TRBJ1-1,TRBV29-1,.,TRBD1,CSVETGTGGPQAFF,TGCAGCGTTGAGACGGGGACAGGGGGACCCCAAGCTTTCTTT
TRBJ1-2,TRBV18,few,.,CASSTQRQNGYTF,TGTGCCAGCTCGACGCAGCGACAGAATGGCTACACCTTC
TRBJ1-1,TRBV5-4,.,.,CASSPSTMNTEAFF,TGTGCCAGCAGCCCATCTACCATGAACACTGAAGCTTTCTTT
TRBJ2-1,TRBV19,few,TRBD1,CASNHRGRNEQFF,TGTGCCAGTAATCACAGGGGCCGCAATGAGCAGTTCTTC
TRBJ2-3,TRBV7-3,.,.,CASSFRKASITDTQYF,TGTGCCAGCAGCTTTAGAAAAGCGTCGATCACAGATACGCAGTATTTT
TRBJ2-3,TRBV19,.,.,CASSMKSGTDTQYF,TGTGCCAGTAGTATGAAGTCAGGCACAGATACGCAGTATTTT
TRBJ1-2,TRBV15,once,.,CATSRAGGYGYTF,TGTGCCACCAGCAGAGCGGGGGGGTATGGCTACACCTTC